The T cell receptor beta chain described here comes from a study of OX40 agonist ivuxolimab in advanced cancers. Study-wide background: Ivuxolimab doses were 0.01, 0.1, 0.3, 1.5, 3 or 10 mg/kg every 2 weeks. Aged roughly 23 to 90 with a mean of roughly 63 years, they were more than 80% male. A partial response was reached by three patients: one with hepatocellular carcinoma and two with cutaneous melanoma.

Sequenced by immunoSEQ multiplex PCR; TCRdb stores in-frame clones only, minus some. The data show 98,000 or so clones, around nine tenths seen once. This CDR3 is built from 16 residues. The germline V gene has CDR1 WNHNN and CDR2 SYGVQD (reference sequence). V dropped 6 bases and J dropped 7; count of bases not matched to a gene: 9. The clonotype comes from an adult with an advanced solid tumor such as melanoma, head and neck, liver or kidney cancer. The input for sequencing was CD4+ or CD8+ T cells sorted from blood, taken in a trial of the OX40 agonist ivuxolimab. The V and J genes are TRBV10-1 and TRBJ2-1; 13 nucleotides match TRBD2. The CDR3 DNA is TGCGCCAGCAGCGATTCCGGGACTAGCGGGAAAAATGAGCAGTTCTTC. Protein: CASSDSGTSGKNEQFF.